This T cell receptor (beta chain) was identified during a study of T cells in Graves' hyperthyroidism and ophthalmopathy. At the level of the study: Peripheral blood was acquired at first diagnosis, ahead of any therapy whatsoever.

Regarding the study as a whole: Ophthalmopathy was model-predicted a median roughly 6.3 months pre-onset. Ophthalmopathy and stable hyperthyroidism were told apart by a 13 V-J model. Clonotypes that were expanded in thyroid above 0.001 mostly appeared in blood too.

CDR1 and CDR2 (germline): SGHRS, YFSETQ. V lost 2 bases, J lost 4 bases, and 10 bases stayed unmatched. This CDR3 region has 16 residues. This clonotype was seen at least ten times. Its antigen remains unidentified. Using RNA transcripts as the source, TCR beta CDR3 regions were amplified. The TCR CDR3 was amplified in a first-round RT-PCR using the HTBI primer set. TCRdb called the multiplex PCR reads again in MiXCR, with one record for every CDR3 protein. The sample contains about 200,000 distinct CDR3 sequences, about 17% of which appear only once. Material for sequencing was blood. The clonotype comes from a woman in her forties or fifties with Graves' hyperthyroidism. V usage is TRBV5-1 and J usage is TRBJ1-1, with 8 nucleotides matching TRBD1. The CDR3: CASSFPPGQGFTEAFF. The CDR3 nucleotides read TGCGCCAGCAGCTTTCCCCCCGGACAGGGCTTCACTGAAGCTTTCTTT.